These 25 T cell receptor beta chains were all obtained from the same sample, sequenced in a study of shared clonotypes between healthy human individuals (dated by TCRdb to the early 2020s). Library preparation employed the immunoSEQ multiplex PCR assay. TCRdb took this table from immuneACCESS and kept in-frame rearrangements with V and J called. Such tables lack part of the clones; where checked against another copy, unresolved V genes explain under half of the gap, and the rest is unexplained. A total of about half a million clones appear in this sample, around 79% of them only once. The ten biggest clones cover around 14% of the sample. The sequencing input was PBMCs. The receptors shown here come from a woman between 35 and 50 years old in good health. Some clones in this sample may be carry-over from other donors' samples.

This clone was counted between two and nine times. J is TRBJ2-3 and V is TRBV5-1; the D gene is possibly TRBD1 (5 bases). Germline CDR1 and CDR2: SGHRS and YFSETQ. The germline V and J ends were trimmed by 6 bases and 2 bases, with 16 bases remaining between them. The CDR3 length is 15 residues. The CDR3 sequence is CASTSDNSITDTQYF. In DNA form, the CDR3 reads TGCGCCAGCACCTCGGACAATTCTATCACAGATACGCAGTATTTT. Full variable domain (remainder filled in from reference TRBV5-1 and TRBJ2-3): KAGVTQTPRYLIKTRGQQVTLSCSPISGHRSVSWYQQTPGQGLQFLFEYFSETQRNKGNFPGRFSGRQFSNSRSEMNVSTLELGDSALYLCASTSDNSITDTQYFGPGTRLTVL.

The chain links TRBV9 to TRBJ2-3; weak D call: TRBD2 (6 bases). The CDR3 has 14 residues. From germline, CDR1 is SGDLS and CDR2 YYNGEE. Trimming stripped 4 bases from V and 3 bases from J, with 12 bases between. The CDR3 region is CASSSELATDTQYF. CDR3 DNA sequence: TGTGCCAGCAGCTCGGAGCTAGCGACAGATACGCAGTATTTT.

A few counts support this clone. This chain joins TRBV6-6 and TRBJ2-2, with 7 nucleotides matching TRBD1. The CDR3 length is 15 residues. Trimming cost V 7 bases and J 4 bases; bases outside gene matches: 9. Germline V gene sequence: CDR1 MNHNY, CDR2 SVGAGI (reference sequence). CDR3 in amino acids: CASNSGTAGTGELFF. The CDR3 DNA sequence: TGTGCCAGCAACTCCGGGACAGCCGGCACCGGGGAGCTGTTTTTT.

The chain recombines TRBV5-4 with TRBJ2-1, with 12 bases that match TRBD2. The ends lost 4 bases at V and 5 bases at J; junction bases unmatched: 4. This CDR3 spans 15 amino acids. Per germline, CDR1 SGHNT and CDR2 YYREEE (reference sequence). The CDR3 nucleotides are TGTGCCAGCAGCCTAACTAGCGGGGGGCACAATGAGCAGTTCTTC. Its translation: CASSLTSGGHNEQFF.

The J gene is TRBJ2-3, the V gene TRBV9, with 9 positions matching TRBD2. The CDR3 extends over 16 amino acids. Germline values: CDR1 SGDLS, CDR2 YYNGEE. The junction had 7 bases not matched to a gene; V was cut back by 4 bases and J by 1 base. The CDR3 nucleotides read TGTGCCAGCAGCCCCCGACGGACTAGCGGCACAGATACGCAGTATTTT. Protein sequence: CASSPRRTSGTDTQYF.

This clone was detected only a few times. The genes are TRBV7-2 and TRBJ1-2; TRBD1 is a possible D gene (6 bases). Germline V gene sequence: CDR1 SGHTA, CDR2 FQGNSA. This CDR3 is built from 16 residues. Trimming stripped 5 bases from V and 8 bases from J, with 24 bases between. CDR3 in amino acids: CASSDNGWTDLFGYTF. The CDR3 coding sequence is TGTGCCAGCAGCGACAACGGCTGGACAGACCTCTTCGGCTACACCTTC.

V gene TRBV7-9 combines with J gene TRBJ2-7, with D uncertain. This CDR3 region has 11 residues. Germline-derived CDR1 and CDR2 are SEHNR and FQNEAQ (reference sequence). V lost 7 bases and J 4 bases, leaving 8 bases between the germline ends. CDR3 sequence (DNA): TGTGCCAGCACCCCAGAGTACGAGCAGTACTTC. The encoded protein is CASTPEYEQYF.

This clone was seen once. The V gene is TRBV7-9, the J gene TRBJ2-1, with D uncertain. The CDR3 totals 13 residues. Per the germline V gene, CDR1 is SEHNR and CDR2 is FQNEAQ (reference sequence). V lost 6 bases and J lost 5, with 11 bases in between. CDR3 in amino acids: CASRRPSDNEQFF. The CDR3 DNA reads as TGTGCCAGCAGGAGGCCGTCCGACAATGAGCAGTTCTTC.

V is TRBV28 and J is TRBJ2-2, with D unresolved. The germline V gene has CDR1 MDHEN and CDR2 SYDVKM. The CDR3 length is 14 residues. The V and J ends lost 4 bases and 0 bases respectively, with 6 bases between them. The CDR3 region is CASSSGANTGELFF. As DNA, the CDR3 is TGTGCCAGCAGTTCAGGAGCGAACACCGGGGAGCTGTTTTTT.

The sample holds one count of this clone. The rearrangement joins TRBV28 to TRBJ2-5; 7 nucleotides agree with TRBD2. The ends lost 6 bases at V and 5 bases at J; junction bases unmatched: 15. Germline V gene lookup returns CDR1 MDHEN and CDR2 SYDVKM. CDR3 length equals 16 residues. CDR3 sequence reads: CASRGPLAGVGETQYF. CDR3 nucleotides: TGTGCCAGCAGGGGACCGCTCGCGGGAGTAGGGGAGACCCAGTACTTC.

The chain uses TRBV18 and TRBJ1-1; tentative D call: TRBD1 (5 bases). Trimming shortened V by 3 bases and J by 2 bases, and 10 bases separated the two germline ends. From germline, CDR1 is KGHSH and CDR2 LQKENI. This CDR3 contains 14 residues. For the CDR3, the DNA is TGTGCCAGCTCACCCAGGGAGGGAAACACTGAAGCTTTCTTT. Translated: CASSPREGNTEAFF.

This clone was found once. The chain is built from TRBV11-2 and TRBJ1-2, with a tentative D call TRBD1 (5 bases). The CDR3 has 13 amino acids. Per germline, CDR1 SGHAT and CDR2 FQNNGV. Trimming took 4 bases from V and 3 from J, leaving 9 bases between them. The CDR3 region has the DNA TGTGCCAGCAGCTCCTTACAGGACTATGGCTACACCTTC. It translates to CASSSLQDYGYTF. The full variable domain, completed using reference TRBV11-2 and TRBJ1-2, is EAGVAQSPRYKIIEKRQSVAFWCNPISGHATLYWYQQILGQGPKLLIQFQNNGVVDDSQLPKDRFSAERLKGVDSTLKIQPAKLEDSAVYLCASSSLQDYGYTFGSGTRLTVV.

This sequence joins TRBV28 and TRBJ2-7; the match to TRBD1 covers 8 bases. This CDR3 comprises 11 residues. V was clipped by 8 bases and J by 9 bases; unmatched bases: 6. Germline lookup yields CDR1 MDHEN and CDR2 SYDVKM. The CDR3 DNA follows: TGTGCCAGCGGGATCAGGGGGCGGCAGTACTTC. Translated, it gives CASGIRGRQYF.

J is TRBJ1-2 and V is TRBV19, with 9 bases matching TRBD1. Trimming took 5 bases from V and 2 from J; bases not matched to a gene: 6. The germline CDR1 and CDR2 sequences are LNHDA and SQIVND (reference sequence). CDR3 length: 15 residues. CDR3 DNA: TGTGCCAGTAGTCCCCGGGACAGGGCGAACTATGGCTACACCTTC. Translated: CASSPRDRANYGYTF.

This clone appeared a single time. The junction departs from germline at one end; a sequencing error may be responsible. The CDR3 DNA reads as TGTGCCAGCAGATTATCCTTCATAGGGGGGGAGACCCAGTACTTC. This translates into CASRLSFIGGETQYF. The chain joins TRBV28 to TRBJ2-5; either TRBD1 or TRBD2 may fit D (6 bases each). The germline V gene encodes CDR1 MDHEN and CDR2 SYDVKM. The CDR3 spans 15 residues.

The chain employs TRBV21-1 and TRBJ2-4. TRBV21-1 is reported as a pseudogene. The CDR3 has 14 residues. DNA for the CDR3: TGTGCCAGCAGCAAAGCGGTCGGGCAAAACATTCAGTACTTC. Its translation: CASSKAVGQNIQYF.

This rearrangement joins TRBV5-1 to TRBJ2-2; TRBD1 agrees at 8 bases. With V trimmed by 4 bases and J by 0 bases, 11 bases remained unmatched. CDR1 is SGHRS, CDR2 YFSETQ, per germline. CDR3 length: 18 amino acids. CDR3 amino acids: CASSLAPGQATNTGELFF. The CDR3 bases are TGCGCCAGCAGCCTAGCTCCGGGACAGGCTACGAACACCGGGGAGCTGTTTTTT.

The chain combines TRBV7-3 with TRBJ2-1, with TRBD2 matching 13 bases. The V gene end was trimmed by 1 base and the J gene end by 8 bases; junction bases not matched to a gene: 5. CDR1 is SGHTA, CDR2 FQGTGA, per germline. CDR3 length equals 16 residues. CDR3 DNA: TGTGCCAGCAGCTTAATGGGGACTAGCGGGACCCATGAGCAGTTCTTC. Its protein product is CASSLMGTSGTHEQFF.

The chain links TRBV6-1 to TRBJ1-4, with D possibly matching TRBD1 (5 bases). Per the germline V gene, CDR1 is MNHNS and CDR2 is SASEGT. The CDR3 spans 15 residues. The germline V and J ends were trimmed by 0 bases and 4 bases, with 9 bases remaining between them. The CDR3 sequence: CASSEATANNEKLFF. In DNA, the CDR3 is TGTGCCAGCAGTGAAGCGACAGCTAATAATGAAAAACTGTTTTTT.

This rearrangement joins TRBV18 to TRBJ1-2, with unresolved D. The CDR3 covers 12 residues. V lost 6 bases and J 2 bases, leaving 7 bases between the germline ends. Per germline, CDR1 KGHSH and CDR2 LQKENI. CDR3 in amino acids: CASSVDNYGYTF. The CDR3 DNA is TGTGCCAGCTCTGTGGACAACTATGGCTACACCTTC.

The rearrangement uses TRBV2 and TRBJ1-2, with D possibly matching TRBD1 (5 bases). V was clipped by 4 bases and J by 7 bases, with 19 bases between them. The CDR3 consists of 15 residues. Germline values: CDR1 SNHLY, CDR2 FYNNEI. The CDR3, as DNA: TGTGCCAGCAGTGCCCCCGGGGACGGAAGACGTGGCTACACCTTC. It specifies CASSAPGDGRRGYTF.

A few counts support this clone. This chain uses TRBV5-6 with TRBJ2-7; TRBD1 matches at 9 bases. The germline CDR1 and CDR2 sequences are SGHDT and YYEEEE. The junction had 11 bases not matched to a gene; V was cut back by 0 bases and J by 4 bases. This CDR3 has 17 amino acids. The CDR3 loop reads CASSLVVGDRALYEQYF. In DNA form, the CDR3 reads TGTGCCAGCAGCTTGGTCGTCGGGGACAGGGCACTTTACGAGCAGTACTTC.

The rearrangement links TRBV29-1 to TRBJ2-3, with D possibly being TRBD2 (7 bases). In germline, CDR1 is SQVTM, CDR2 ANQGSEA. Between the trimmed V and J ends, which lost 6 bases and 2 bases, there was a span of 18 bases. CDR3 length: 15 amino acids. This CDR3 reads CSVRGLAESTDTQYF. In DNA form, the CDR3 reads TGCAGCGTCCGGGGGCTAGCGGAGTCCACAGATACGCAGTATTTT.

This rearrangement joins TRBV7-3 to TRBJ2-1; a weak D match, TRBD2 (5 bases). From germline, CDR1 is SGHTA and CDR2 FQGTGA. Trimming left V 2 bases short and J 9 bases short, with 8 bases between. The CDR3 loop spans 12 amino acids. The CDR3 here is CASSLPAGEQFF. The CDR3 nucleotides are TGTGCCAGCAGCTTACCGGCGGGTGAGCAGTTCTTC.

This clone was detected a few times. The chain employs TRBV5-1 and TRBJ1-1, with a tentative D call TRBD1 (5 bases). The V and J ends lost 0 bases and 3 bases respectively, with 12 bases between them. The CDR3 runs 15 residues. Per germline, CDR1 SGHRS and CDR2 YFSETQ. The CDR3, as DNA: TGCGCCAGCAGCTTGGCCGGGGGAGAGGACACTGAAGCTTTCTTT. Amino acid sequence: CASSLAGGEDTEAFF.